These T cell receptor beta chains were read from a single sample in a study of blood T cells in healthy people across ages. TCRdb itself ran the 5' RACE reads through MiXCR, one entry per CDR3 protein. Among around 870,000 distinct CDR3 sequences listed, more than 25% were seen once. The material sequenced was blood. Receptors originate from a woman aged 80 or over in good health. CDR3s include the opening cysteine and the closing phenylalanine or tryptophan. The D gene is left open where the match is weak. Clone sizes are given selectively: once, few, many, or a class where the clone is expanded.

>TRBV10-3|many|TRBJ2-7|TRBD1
TGTGCCACTTCCGACAGGGTCGAGTCCGAGCAGTACTTC
CATSDRVESEQYF
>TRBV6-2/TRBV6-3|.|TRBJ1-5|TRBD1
TGTGCCAGCAGTTACCGGGGACAGGGATTTCCTTATAGCAATCAGCCCCAGCATTTT
CASSYRGQGFPYSNQPQHF
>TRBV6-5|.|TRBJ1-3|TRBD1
TGTGCCAGCAGTTCGGGACAGGGATATGGAAACACCATATATTTT
CASSSGQGYGNTIYF
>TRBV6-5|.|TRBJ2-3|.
TGTGCCAGCAGTTCAGGCAGTGTGGCGCAGTATTTT
CASSSGSVAQYF
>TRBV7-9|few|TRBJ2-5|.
TGTGCCAGCAACCCCCTACGAGGGACCCAGTACTTC
CASNPLRGTQYF
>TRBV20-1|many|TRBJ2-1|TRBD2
TGCAGTGCTAGAGGCTGGACTAGCGGGGGGGCATTGGATGAGCAGTTCTTC
CSARGWTSGGALDEQFF
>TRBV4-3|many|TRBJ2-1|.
TGCGCCAGCAGCCAAGATCTGAGTCGTGGGTACAATGAGCAGTTCTTC
CASSQDLSRGYNEQFF
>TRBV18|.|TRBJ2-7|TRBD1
TGTGCCAGCTCACCGGGACAGCGAAGCTCCTACGAGCAGTACTTC
CASSPGQRSSYEQYF
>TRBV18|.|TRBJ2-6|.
TGTGCCAGCTCACCGTTCGATCCCCGGGCAGCTGGGGCCAACGTCCTGACTTTC
CASSPFDPRAAGANVLTF
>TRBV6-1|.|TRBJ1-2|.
TGTGCCAGCAGTGAAGTGGAAAGGGTAGGAGGCTACACCTTC
CASSEVERVGGYTF
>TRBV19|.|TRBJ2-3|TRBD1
TGTGCCAGTAGTGGAGGGGACAGGAGCACAGATACGCAGTATTTT
CASSGGDRSTDTQYF
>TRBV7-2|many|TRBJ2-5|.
TGTGCCAGCAGCTTAGTTGCCGGGCTCGGGGAGACCCAGTACTTC
CASSLVAGLGETQYF
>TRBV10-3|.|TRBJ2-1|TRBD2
TGTGCCATCAGTTGGGCTAGCGGTAGTAATGAGCAGTTCTTC
CAISWASGSNEQFF
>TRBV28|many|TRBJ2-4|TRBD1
TGTGCCAGCAGTTTAAGGGGGCCGGCCAAAAACATTCAGTACTTC
CASSLRGPAKNIQYF
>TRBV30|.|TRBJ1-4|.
TGTGCCTGGAGCGGCCAGGGCCCCGAAAAACTGTTTTTT
CAWSGQGPEKLFF
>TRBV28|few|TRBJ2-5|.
TGTGCCAGCAGTTTAGCAGGATCGGCTCAAGAGACCCAGTACTTC
CASSLAGSAQETQYF
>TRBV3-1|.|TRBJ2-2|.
TGTGCCAGCAGCCAGCCGGCAATGAACACCGGGGAGCTGTTTTTT
CASSQPAMNTGELFF
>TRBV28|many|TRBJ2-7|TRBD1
TGTGCCAGCAGTCGATACAGGGGTGGAGAGCAGTACTTC
CASSRYRGGEQYF